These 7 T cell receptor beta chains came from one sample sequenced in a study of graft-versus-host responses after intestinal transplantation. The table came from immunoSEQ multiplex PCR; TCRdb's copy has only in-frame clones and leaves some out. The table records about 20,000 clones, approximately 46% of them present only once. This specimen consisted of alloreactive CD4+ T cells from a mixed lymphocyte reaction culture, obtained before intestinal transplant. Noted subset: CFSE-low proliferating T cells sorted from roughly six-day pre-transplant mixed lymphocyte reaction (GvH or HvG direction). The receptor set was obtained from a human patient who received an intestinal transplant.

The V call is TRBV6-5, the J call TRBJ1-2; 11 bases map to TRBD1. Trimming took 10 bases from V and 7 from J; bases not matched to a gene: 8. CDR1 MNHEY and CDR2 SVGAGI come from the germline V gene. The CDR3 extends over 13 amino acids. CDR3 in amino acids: CATRTGGASGYTF. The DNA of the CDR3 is TGTGCCACCAGGACAGGGGGCGCCTCTGGCTACACCTTC.

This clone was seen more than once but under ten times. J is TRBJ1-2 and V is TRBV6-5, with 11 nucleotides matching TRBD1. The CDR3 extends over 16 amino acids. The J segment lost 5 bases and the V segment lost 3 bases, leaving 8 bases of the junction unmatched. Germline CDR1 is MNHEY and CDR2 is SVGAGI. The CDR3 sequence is CASSYWDRGLGYGYTF. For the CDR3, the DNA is TGTGCCAGCAGTTATTGGGACAGGGGGTTAGGGTATGGCTACACCTTC.

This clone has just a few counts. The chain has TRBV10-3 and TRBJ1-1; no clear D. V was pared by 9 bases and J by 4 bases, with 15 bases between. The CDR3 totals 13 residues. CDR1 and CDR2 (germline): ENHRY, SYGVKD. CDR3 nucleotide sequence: TGTGCCATAGTGGGAGGGTACGGCACTGAAGCTTTCTTT. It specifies CAIVGGYGTEAFF.

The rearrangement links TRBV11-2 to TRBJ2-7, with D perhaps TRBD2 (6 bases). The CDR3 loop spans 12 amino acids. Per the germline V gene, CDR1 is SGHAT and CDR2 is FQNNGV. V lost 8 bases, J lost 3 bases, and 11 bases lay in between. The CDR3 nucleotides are TGTGCCAGCGGGGGAGCGGGCTACGAGCAGTACTTC. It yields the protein CASGGAGYEQYF.

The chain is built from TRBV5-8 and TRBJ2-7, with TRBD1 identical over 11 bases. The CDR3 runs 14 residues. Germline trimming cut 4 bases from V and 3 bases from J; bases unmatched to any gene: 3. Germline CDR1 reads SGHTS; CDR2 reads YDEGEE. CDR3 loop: CASSRTGGFYEQYF. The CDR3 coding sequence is TGTGCCAGCAGCAGGACAGGGGGCTTCTACGAGCAGTACTTC.

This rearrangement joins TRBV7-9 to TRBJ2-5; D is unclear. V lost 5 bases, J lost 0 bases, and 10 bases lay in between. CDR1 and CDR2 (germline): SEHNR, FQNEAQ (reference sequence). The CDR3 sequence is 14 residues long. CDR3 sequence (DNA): TGTGCCAGCAGCCTTCGACTGAACCAAGAGACCCAGTACTTC. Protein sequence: CASSLRLNQETQYF.

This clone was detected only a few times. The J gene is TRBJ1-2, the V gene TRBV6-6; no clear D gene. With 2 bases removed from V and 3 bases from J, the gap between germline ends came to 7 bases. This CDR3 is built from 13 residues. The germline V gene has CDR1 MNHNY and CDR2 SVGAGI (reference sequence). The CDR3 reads CASSYVIDYGYTF. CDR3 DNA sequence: TGTGCCAGCAGTTACGTAATCGACTATGGCTACACCTTC.